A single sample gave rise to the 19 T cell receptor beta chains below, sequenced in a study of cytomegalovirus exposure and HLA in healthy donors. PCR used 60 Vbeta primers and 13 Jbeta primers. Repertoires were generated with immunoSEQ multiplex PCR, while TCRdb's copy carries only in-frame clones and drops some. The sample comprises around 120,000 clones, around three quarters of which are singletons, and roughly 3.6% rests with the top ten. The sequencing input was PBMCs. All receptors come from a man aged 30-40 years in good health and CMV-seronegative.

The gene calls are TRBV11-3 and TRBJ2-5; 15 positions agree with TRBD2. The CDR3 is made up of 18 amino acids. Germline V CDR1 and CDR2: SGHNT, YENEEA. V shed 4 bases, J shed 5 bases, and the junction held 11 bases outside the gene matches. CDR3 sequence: CASSSTSGTSGGQETQYF. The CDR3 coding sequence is TGTGCCAGCAGCTCCACCTCCGGGACTAGCGGGGGGCAGGAGACCCAGTACTTC. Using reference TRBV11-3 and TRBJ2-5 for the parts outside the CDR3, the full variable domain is EAGVVQSPRYKIIEKKQPVAFWCNPISGHNTLYWYLQNLGQGPELLIRYENEEAVDDSQLPKDRFSAERLKGVDSTLKIQPAELGDSAVYLCASSSTSGTSGGQETQYFGPGTRLLVL.

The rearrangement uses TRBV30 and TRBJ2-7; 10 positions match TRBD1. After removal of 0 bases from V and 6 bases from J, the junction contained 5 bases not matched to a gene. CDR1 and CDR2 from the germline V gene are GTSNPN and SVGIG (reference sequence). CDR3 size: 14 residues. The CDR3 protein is CAWSVGQGVLEQYF. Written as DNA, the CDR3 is TGTGCCTGGAGTGTAGGACAGGGGGTACTCGAGCAGTACTTC.

The CDR3 region has the DNA TGTGCCAGCAGTACCGGGACAAGTAACTATGGCTACACCTTC. This gives the protein CASSTGTSNYGYTF. The rearrangement joins TRBV28 to TRBJ1-2, with D perhaps matching TRBD1 (6 bases). Trimming took off 5 bases at V and 1 base at J, with 11 bases between the two ends. Germline CDR1 and CDR2: MDHEN and SYDVKM. This CDR3 has 14 amino acids.

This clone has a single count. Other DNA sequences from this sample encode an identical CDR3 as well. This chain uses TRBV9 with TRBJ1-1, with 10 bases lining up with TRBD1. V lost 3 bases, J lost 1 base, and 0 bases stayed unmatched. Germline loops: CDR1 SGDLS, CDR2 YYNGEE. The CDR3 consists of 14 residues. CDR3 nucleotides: TGTGCCAGCAGCGGGGACAGGGGGAACACTGAAGCTTTCTTT. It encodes CASSGDRGNTEAFF. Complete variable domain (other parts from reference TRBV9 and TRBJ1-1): DSGVTQTPKHLITATGQRVTLRCSPRSGDLSVYWYQQSLDQGLQFLIQYYNGEERAKGNILERFSAQQFPDLHSELNLSSLELGDSALYFCASSGDRGNTEAFFGQGTRLTVV.

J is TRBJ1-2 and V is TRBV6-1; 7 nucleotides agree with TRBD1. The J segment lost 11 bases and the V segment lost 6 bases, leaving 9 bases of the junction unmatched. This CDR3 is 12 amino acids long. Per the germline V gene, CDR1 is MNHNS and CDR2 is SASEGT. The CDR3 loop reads CASRPTGQEYTF. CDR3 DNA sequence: TGTGCCAGCAGGCCAACCGGACAGGAGTACACCTTC.

CDR3 in amino acids: CASSLDTGGLAGYTF. CDR3 DNA: TGCGCCAGCAGCTTGGACACAGGGGGCTTGGCTGGCTACACCTTC. The chain links TRBV5-1 to TRBJ1-2; 9 bases map to TRBD1. Germline CDR1 and CDR2: SGHRS and YFSETQ. The CDR3 runs 15 residues. J gave up 7 bases and V 0 bases, and 7 bases lay outside the gene matches.

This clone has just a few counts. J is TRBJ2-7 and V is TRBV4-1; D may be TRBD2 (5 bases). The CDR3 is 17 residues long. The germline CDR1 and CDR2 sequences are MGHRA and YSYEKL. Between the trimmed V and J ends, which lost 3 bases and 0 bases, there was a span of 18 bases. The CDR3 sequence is CASSQEPGVRSSYEQYF. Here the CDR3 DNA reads TGCGCCAGCAGCCAGGAACCCGGGGTCAGGAGCTCCTACGAGCAGTACTTC.

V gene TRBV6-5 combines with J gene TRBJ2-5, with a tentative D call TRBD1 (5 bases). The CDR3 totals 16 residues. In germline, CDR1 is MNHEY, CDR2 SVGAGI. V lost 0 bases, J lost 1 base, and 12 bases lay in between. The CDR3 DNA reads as TGTGCCAGCAGTTACTCCTGGACACCGGGCCAAGAGACCCAGTACTTC. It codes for CASSYSWTPGQETQYF.

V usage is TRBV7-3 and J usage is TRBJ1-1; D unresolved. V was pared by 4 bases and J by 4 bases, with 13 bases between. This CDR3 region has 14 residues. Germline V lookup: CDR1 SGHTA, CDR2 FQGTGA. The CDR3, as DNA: TGTGCCAGCAGCTCGGACGGAGGTATCACTGAAGCTTTCTTT. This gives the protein CASSSDGGITEAFF.

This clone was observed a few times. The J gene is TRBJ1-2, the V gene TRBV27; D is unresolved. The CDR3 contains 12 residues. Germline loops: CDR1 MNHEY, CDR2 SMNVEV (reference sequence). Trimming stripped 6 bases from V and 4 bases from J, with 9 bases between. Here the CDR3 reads CASSSGTYGYTF. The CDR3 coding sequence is TGTGCCAGCAGCTCAGGAACCTATGGCTACACCTTC.

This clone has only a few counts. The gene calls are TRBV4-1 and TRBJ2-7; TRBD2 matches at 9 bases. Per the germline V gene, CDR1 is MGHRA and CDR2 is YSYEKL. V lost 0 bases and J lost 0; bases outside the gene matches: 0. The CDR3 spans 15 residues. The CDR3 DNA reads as TGCGCCAGCAGCCAAGAGACTAGCGGCTCCTACGAGCAGTACTTC. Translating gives CASSQETSGSYEQYF.

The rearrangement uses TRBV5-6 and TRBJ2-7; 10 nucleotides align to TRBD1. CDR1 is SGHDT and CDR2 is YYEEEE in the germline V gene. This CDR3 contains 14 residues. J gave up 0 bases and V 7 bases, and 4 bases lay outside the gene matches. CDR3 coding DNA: TGTGCCAGCCGGGGGACAGGGGTCTCCTACGAGCAGTACTTC. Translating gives CASRGTGVSYEQYF. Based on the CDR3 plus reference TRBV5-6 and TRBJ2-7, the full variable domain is DAGVTQSPTHLIKTRGQQVTLRCSPKSGHDTVSWYQQALGQGPQFIFQYYEEEERQRGNFPDRFSGHQFPNYSSELNVNALLLGDSALYLCASRGTGVSYEQYFGPGTRLTVT.

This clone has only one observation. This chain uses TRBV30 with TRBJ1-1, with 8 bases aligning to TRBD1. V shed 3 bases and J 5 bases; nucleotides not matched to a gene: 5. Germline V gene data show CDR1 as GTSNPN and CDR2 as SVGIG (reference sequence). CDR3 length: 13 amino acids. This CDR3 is CAWSMDRETEAFF. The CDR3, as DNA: TGTGCCTGGAGCATGGACAGGGAAACTGAAGCTTTCTTT.

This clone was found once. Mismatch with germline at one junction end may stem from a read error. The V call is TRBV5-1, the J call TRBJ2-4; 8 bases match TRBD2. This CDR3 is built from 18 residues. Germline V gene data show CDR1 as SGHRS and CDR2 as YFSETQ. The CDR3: CASSQRASGGLAKNIQCF. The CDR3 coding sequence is TGCGCCAGCAGCCAAAGGGCCAGCGGGGGTCTAGCCAAAAACATTCAGTGCTTC.

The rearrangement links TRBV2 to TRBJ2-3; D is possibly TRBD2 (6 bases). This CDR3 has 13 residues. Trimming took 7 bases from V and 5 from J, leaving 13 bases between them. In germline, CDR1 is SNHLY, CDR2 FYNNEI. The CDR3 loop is CASTWGSGDTQYF. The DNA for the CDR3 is TGTGCCAGCACCTGGGGTAGCGGAGATACGCAGTATTTT.

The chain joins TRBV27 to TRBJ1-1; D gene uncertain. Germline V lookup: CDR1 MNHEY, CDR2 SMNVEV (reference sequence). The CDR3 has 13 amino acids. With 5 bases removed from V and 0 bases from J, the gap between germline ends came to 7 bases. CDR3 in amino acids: CASSPFMNTEAFF. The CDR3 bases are TGTGCCAGCAGTCCCTTTATGAACACTGAAGCTTTCTTT.

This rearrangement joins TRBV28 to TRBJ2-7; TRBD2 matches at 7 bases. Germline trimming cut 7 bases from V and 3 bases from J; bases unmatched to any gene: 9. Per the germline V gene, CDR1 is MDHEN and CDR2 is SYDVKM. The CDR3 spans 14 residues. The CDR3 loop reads CASTEALAIYEQYF. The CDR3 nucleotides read TGTGCCAGCACCGAGGCACTAGCGATCTACGAGCAGTACTTC. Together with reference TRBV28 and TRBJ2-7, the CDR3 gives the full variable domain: DVKVTQSSRYLVKRTGEKVFLECVQDMDHENMFWYRQDPGLGLRLIYFSYDVKMKEKGDIPEGYSVSREKKERFSLILESASTNQTSMYLCASTEALAIYEQYFGPGTRLTVT.

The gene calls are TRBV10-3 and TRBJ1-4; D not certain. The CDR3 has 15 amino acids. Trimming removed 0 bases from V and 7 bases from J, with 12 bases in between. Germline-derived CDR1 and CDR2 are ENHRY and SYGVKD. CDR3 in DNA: TGTGCCATCAGTGAGTCTGGAGGGCATGTTGAAAAACTGTTTTTT. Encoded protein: CAISESGGHVEKLFF.

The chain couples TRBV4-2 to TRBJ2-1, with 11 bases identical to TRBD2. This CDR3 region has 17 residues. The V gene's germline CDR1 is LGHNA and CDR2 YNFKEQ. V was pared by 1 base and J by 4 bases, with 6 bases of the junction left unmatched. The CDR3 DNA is TGTGCCAGCAGCCAAGGGGTAGCGGGGGGGCTTTACAATGAGCAGTTCTTC. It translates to CASSQGVAGGLYNEQFF.